A single sample gave rise to the 24 T cell receptor beta chains below, sequenced in a study of blood T cell repertoires in COVID-19. Profiling relied on immunoSEQ multiplex PCR, and the TCRdb table lists in-frame clones only, not all of them. The sample contains approximately 280,000 clones, 85% to 90% of which appear only once. The sequenced sample was PBMCs or T cells enriched from blood (not recorded which). These receptors originate from a woman under 30 with acute COVID-19.

The rearrangement joins TRBV19 to TRBJ2-2, with D tentatively TRBD1 (6 bases). V was shortened by 7 bases and J by 4 bases, with 10 bases between the two germline ends. CDR3 length equals 13 residues. The V gene's germline CDR1 is LNHDA and CDR2 SQIVND (reference sequence). The CDR3 region has the DNA TGTGCCAGTAACAGGGCGGGCACCGGGGAGCTGTTTTTT. Its translation is CASNRAGTGELFF.

CDR3: CASSPHRTGAYEQYF. In DNA, the CDR3 is TGTGCCAGCAGCCCCCATCGGACTGGTGCCTACGAGCAGTACTTC. The rearrangement joins TRBV7-6 to TRBJ2-7, with D possibly matching TRBD2 (5 bases). Trimming left V 5 bases short and J 2 bases short, with 16 bases between. The CDR3 runs 15 residues. Germline CDR1 and CDR2: SGHVS and FNYEAQ.

The chain employs TRBV6-5 and TRBJ1-2; D possibly corresponds to TRBD1 (5 bases). The CDR3 runs to 16 residues. Germline V CDR1 and CDR2: MNHEY, SVGAGI. Trimming shortened V by 4 bases and J by 2 bases, and 17 bases separated the two germline ends. The CDR3 spells CASSFAGRERNYGYTF. Here the CDR3 DNA reads TGTGCCAGCAGTTTCGCGGGGCGGGAAAGGAACTATGGCTACACCTTC.

The chain carries TRBV6-5 and TRBJ1-1, with TRBD1 as a possible D gene (6 bases). The germline gives CDR1 MNHEY, CDR2 SVGAGI. The V gene lost 7 bases and the J gene lost 1 base, with 13 bases spanning the gap. There are 14 residues in the CDR3. The CDR3 region has the DNA TGTGCCAGCACCCCGGACAGAAGGAACACTGAAGCTTTCTTT. Its translation: CASTPDRRNTEAFF.

In regard to this clone: Other DNA sequences of this sample code for an identical CDR3. The chain carries TRBV28 and TRBJ1-2; a possible D gene is TRBD1 (5 bases). Germline loops: CDR1 MDHEN, CDR2 SYDVKM. Trimming removed 2 bases from V and 8 bases from J, with 9 bases in between. The CDR3 is 12 amino acids. CDR3 in DNA: TGTGCCAGCAGTTTAGGGGGAGGCGGCTACACCTTC. Protein product: CASSLGGGGYTF.

As for this clone: Other DNA sequences in this sample translate to the same CDR3. The chain links TRBV18 to TRBJ1-5; possible D gene TRBD1, 6 bases. The CDR3 is 13 amino acids. V was pared by 6 bases and J by 5 bases, with 11 bases between. CDR1 KGHSH and CDR2 LQKENI come from the germline V gene. The CDR3 DNA reads as TGTGCCAGCTCTCCCGCAGGGGATCAGCCCCAGCATTTT. This codes for CASSPAGDQPQHF.

This chain links TRBV4-3 with TRBJ2-3, with TRBD1 matching 7 bases. The CDR3 spans 18 residues. V gave up 0 bases and J gave up 4 bases; unmatched junction bases: 13. CDR1 is LGHNA, CDR2 YSLEER, per germline. DNA of the CDR3: TGCGCCAGCAGCCAAGAGGGAAGGGGCAGGGGGAACGCAGATACGCAGTATTTT. It codes for CASSQEGRGRGNADTQYF.

The chain uses TRBV10-3 and TRBJ2-3; 10 bases map to TRBD1. CDR1 and CDR2 from the germline V gene are ENHRY and SYGVKD. After removal of 4 bases from V and 3 bases from J, the junction contained 7 bases not matched to a gene. The CDR3 has 16 amino acids. The CDR3 is CAISGMDRGLTDTQYF. Written as DNA, the CDR3 is TGTGCCATCAGTGGGATGGACAGGGGGTTGACAGATACGCAGTATTTT.

This chain links TRBV4-2 with TRBJ2-7; 7 nucleotides match TRBD1. The CDR3 covers 15 residues. V lost 3 bases and J lost 0; bases outside the gene matches: 5. Germline V gene sequence: CDR1 LGHNA, CDR2 YNFKEQ. CDR3: CASSQGTASSYEQYF. In DNA form, the CDR3 reads TGTGCCAGCAGCCAGGGGACAGCTAGCTCCTACGAGCAGTACTTC.

This clone was seen a single time. The chain uses TRBV5-1 and TRBJ2-6; D might be TRBD1 (6 bases). The V gene's germline CDR1 is SGHRS and CDR2 YFSETQ. CDR3 length equals 17 residues. The V and J ends lost 3 bases and 4 bases respectively, with 17 bases between them. The CDR3 nucleotides read TGCGCCAGCAGCTCGAATCGTCAGGGGACCGGGGCCAACGTCCTGACTTTC. The encoded protein is CASSSNRQGTGANVLTF. The complete variable domain, with remaining parts taken from reference TRBV5-1 and TRBJ2-6, reads KAGVTQTPRYLIKTRGQQVTLSCSPISGHRSVSWYQQTPGQGLQFLFEYFSETQRNKGNFPGRFSGRQFSNSRSEMNVSTLELGDSALYLCASSSNRQGTGANVLTFGAGSRLTVL.

The chain recombines TRBV6-5 with TRBJ1-2; TRBD1 is a possible D gene (5 bases). V lost 4 bases and J lost 4, with 13 bases in between. The CDR3 sequence is 14 residues long. In germline, CDR1 is MNHEY, CDR2 SVGAGI. CDR3 loop: CASSLAGLGYGYTF. CDR3 bases: TGTGCCAGCAGTTTAGCGGGACTAGGCTATGGCTACACCTTC.

The rearrangement uses TRBV7-6 and TRBJ2-7, with D perhaps matching TRBD2 (5 bases). Per germline, CDR1 SGHVS and CDR2 FNYEAQ. Trimming took off 5 bases at V and 2 bases at J, with 13 bases between the two ends. The CDR3 length is 14 residues. CDR3 sequence (DNA): TGTGCCAGCAGCCCGGAGGATCCAACCTACGAGCAGTACTTC. Encoded protein: CASSPEDPTYEQYF. Full variable domain (remainder filled in from reference TRBV7-6 and TRBJ2-7): GAGVSQSPRYKVTKRGQDVALRCDPISGHVSLYWYRQALGQGPEFLTYFNYEAQQDKSGLPNDRFSAERPEGSISTLTIQRTEQRDSAMYRCASSPEDPTYEQYFGPGTRLTVT.

This rearrangement joins TRBV14 to TRBJ1-1, with 8 bases that match TRBD1. Germline V gene data show CDR1 as SGHDN and CDR2 as FVKESK. With V trimmed by 3 bases and J by 4 bases, 7 bases remained unmatched. CDR3 length: 15 amino acids. CDR3 nucleotide sequence: TGTGCCAGCAGCCATTTCAGGGGGCTCGGCACTGAAGCTTTCTTT. The encoded protein is CASSHFRGLGTEAFF.

The CDR3: CASSLAPNHLRDTQYF. CDR3 DNA sequence: TGCGCCAGCAGCTTGGCCCCCAATCACCTACGAGATACGCAGTATTTT. The chain links TRBV5-1 to TRBJ2-3; the D is unclear. Germline CDR1 is SGHRS and CDR2 is YFSETQ. The V end was cut by 0 bases, the J end by 5 bases, with 16 bases between. The CDR3 spans 16 residues.

V is TRBV20-1 and J is TRBJ1-1; D may be TRBD1 (5 bases). This CDR3 is 11 amino acids long. Germline V gives CDR1 DFQATT, CDR2 SNEGSKA (reference sequence). Written as DNA, the CDR3 is TGCAGGGGGGACTGGGACACTGAAGCTTTCTTT. Translated: CRGDWDTEAFF.

The chain employs TRBV9 and TRBJ1-5, with a tentative D call TRBD1 (5 bases). V was pared by 8 bases and J by 5 bases, with 23 bases between. Germline V lookup: CDR1 SGDLS, CDR2 YYNGEE. This CDR3 has 16 amino acids. The CDR3 DNA reads TGTGCCAGTACCCCCGGGGGGGGGTTTCAGGATCAGCCCCAGCATTTT. Translated: CASTPGGGFQDQPQHF.

The chain combines TRBV5-1 with TRBJ2-2, with 7 bases lining up with TRBD1. The ends lost 5 bases at V and 4 bases at J; junction bases unmatched: 11. Germline V lookup: CDR1 SGHRS, CDR2 YFSETQ. CDR3 size: 16 residues. CDR3 loop: CASRTWTGESTGELFF. DNA of the CDR3: TGCGCCAGCAGGACGTGGACAGGCGAGAGCACCGGGGAGCTGTTTTTT. The full variable domain, completed using reference TRBV5-1 and TRBJ2-2, is KAGVTQTPRYLIKTRGQQVTLSCSPISGHRSVSWYQQTPGQGLQFLFEYFSETQRNKGNFPGRFSGRQFSNSRSEMNVSTLELGDSALYLCASRTWTGESTGELFFGEGSRLTVL.

The table lists this clone with a count of one. Its ends do not fully match the called genes, so a read error is possible. The V call is TRBV7-7, the J call TRBJ2-5, with 8 nucleotides matching TRBD1. Per the germline V gene, CDR1 is SSHAT and CDR2 is FNYEAQ (reference sequence). This CDR3 spans 15 amino acids. CDR3 amino acids: CASSPERTGQETQYF. The CDR3 nucleotides are TGTGCTAGCAGTCCAGAACGGACAGGGCAAGAGACCCAGTACTTC.

The chain joins TRBV10-2 to TRBJ2-7; tentative D call: TRBD2 (5 bases). V was trimmed by 4 bases and J by 2 bases, leaving 15 bases between them. The CDR3 extends over 15 amino acids. Germline V lookup: CDR1 WSHSY, CDR2 SAAADI. The CDR3 loop reads CASSVGFGEPYEQYF. CDR3 coding DNA: TGCGCCAGCAGTGTGGGCTTCGGGGAGCCCTACGAGCAGTACTTC.

This clone showed up just once. The chain employs TRBV28 and TRBJ2-5, with D possibly being TRBD1 (5 bases). The CDR3 has 13 residues. The germline V and J ends were trimmed by 7 bases and 0 bases, with 9 bases remaining between them. Germline V CDR1 and CDR2: MDHEN, SYDVKM. CDR3 sequence reads: CASNRQYQETQYF. CDR3 nucleotides: TGTGCCAGCAACCGACAGTACCAAGAGACCCAGTACTTC.

The CDR3: CASSFGSKETQYF. Written as DNA, the CDR3 is TGTGCCAGCAGCTTCGGGTCTAAAGAGACCCAGTACTTC. The chain combines TRBV11-3 with TRBJ2-5; D unclear. Deletions cut 3 bases from V and 3 bases from J, with 8 bases between. The germline V gene has CDR1 SGHNT and CDR2 YENEEA. The CDR3 has 13 residues.

The chain carries TRBV28 and TRBJ2-2; D may be TRBD2 (6 bases). The V end lost 3 bases, the J end lost 4 bases, and 9 bases lay between the germline ends. The CDR3 consists of 14 residues. In germline, CDR1 is MDHEN, CDR2 SYDVKM. The DNA of the CDR3 is TGTGCCAGCAGTTTGGAGGGCGGCACCGGGGAGCTGTTTTTT. It is translated as CASSLEGGTGELFF.

This sequence joins TRBV6-1 and TRBJ2-7; D possibly corresponds to TRBD1 (5 bases). V was clipped by 3 bases and J by 4 bases, with 13 bases between them. Germline assignment: CDR1 MNHNS and CDR2 SASEGT. The CDR3 has 14 amino acids. DNA of the CDR3: TGTGCCAGCAGTGAGTCAGGGATCGGGTACGAGCAGTACTTC. Protein: CASSESGIGYEQYF.

V and J are TRBV4-1 and TRBJ2-1; 15 bases agree with TRBD2. Looked up from germline, CDR1 is MGHRA and CDR2 is YSYEKL. There are 18 residues in the CDR3. V shed 0 bases and J 7 bases; nucleotides not matched to a gene: 7. CDR3 region: CASSQEGLAGGLNNEQFF. The CDR3 bases are TGCGCCAGCAGCCAAGAGGGACTAGCGGGAGGCCTAAATAATGAGCAGTTCTTC.